The 5 T cell receptor beta chains below were found in one sample sequenced in a study of human T cells and chemical hapten exposure. TCRdb re-called the RACE reads with MiXCR, one entry per CDR3 protein. Among 330,000 or so distinct CDR3 sequences, about 6% were seen once, and the ten largest hold under 7%. The time point here: patch test 2, 6 weeks after DPC sensitization. Treatment in this sample: therapeutic diphenylcyclopropenone sensitization with weekly scalp DPC. The input for sequencing was whole blood, taken in connection with sensitization to the hapten diphenylcyclopropenone (DPC). These receptors were obtained from a woman between 18 and 30 years old with alopecia areata. Some clones in this sample may be carry-over from other donors' samples.

This rearrangement joins TRBV28 to TRBJ2-3; D possibly corresponds to TRBD1 (6 bases). CDR3 length: 19 amino acids. V was cut by 5 bases and J by 4 bases, with 28 bases left in between. The V gene's germline CDR1 is MDHEN and CDR2 SYDVKM. CDR3 sequence: CASSPVRGQKTGSPDTQYF. CDR3 bases: TGTGCCAGCAGTCCGGTGAGGGGACAAAAAACCGGCAGCCCAGATACGCAGTATTTT. The full variable domain, its missing parts supplied by reference TRBV28 and TRBJ2-3, is DVKVTQSSRYLVKRTGEKVFLECVQDMDHENMFWYRQDPGLGLRLIYFSYDVKMKEKGDIPEGYSVSREKKERFSLILESASTNQTSMYLCASSPVRGQKTGSPDTQYFGPGTRLTVL.

V gene TRBV5-1 combines with J gene TRBJ1-6, with 7 positions matching TRBD1. Germline CDR1 and CDR2: SGHRS and YFSETQ. Germline trimming cut 1 base from V and 7 bases from J; bases unmatched to any gene: 2. This CDR3 has 14 amino acids. The CDR3: CASSLQGENSPLHF. The CDR3, as DNA: TGCGCCAGCAGCTTGCAGGGGGAAAATTCACCCCTCCACTTT.

This clonotype was observed at least ten times. The chain couples TRBV28 to TRBJ1-6; unclear D gene. Germline-derived CDR1 and CDR2 are MDHEN and SYDVKM. CDR3 length: 13 residues. Trimming stripped 5 bases from V and 7 bases from J, with 9 bases between. CDR3 DNA: TGTGCCAGCAGTCCCCCGCCGAATTCACCCCTCCACTTT. It codes for CASSPPPNSPLHF.

This clonotype was counted a few times. The chain links TRBV7-6 to TRBJ2-5, with 7 bases that match TRBD2. Germline V gene lookup returns CDR1 SGHVS and CDR2 FNYEAQ. This CDR3 comprises 16 residues. The V and J ends lost 2 bases and 0 bases, in that order; junction bases with no gene match: 6. CDR3 bases: TGTGCCAGCAGCTTACTACCTGGGGGGGACCAAGAGACCCAGTACTTC. Translated, it gives CASSLLPGGDQETQYF. Based on the CDR3 plus reference TRBV7-6 and TRBJ2-5, the full variable domain is GAGVSQSPRYKVTKRGQDVALRCDPISGHVSLYWYRQALGQGPEFLTYFNYEAQQDKSGLPNDRFSAERPEGSISTLTIQRTEQRDSAMYRCASSLLPGGDQETQYFGPGTRLLVL.

This chain links TRBV18 with TRBJ2-3; 7 positions agree with TRBD1. Germline V gene lookup returns CDR1 KGHSH and CDR2 LQKENI. The ends lost 0 bases at V and 4 bases at J; junction bases unmatched: 1. The CDR3 has 14 residues. CDR3 region: CASSPPGGADTQYF. CDR3 coding DNA: TGTGCCAGCTCACCACCAGGGGGCGCAGATACGCAGTATTTT.